These T cell receptor beta chains were read from a single sample in a study of T-cell reconstitution after alpha-beta-depleted transplantation in children. Using its own MiXCR run on the PCR reads, TCRdb lists one record per CDR3 protein. The repertoire consists of hundreds of thousands of distinct CDR3 sequences, with about an eighth occurring once and the leading ten covering over 5.5%. The sequenced sample was PBMCs from the stem cell graft donor, obtained from the stem cell graft. All receptors come from a human donor who donated a stem cell graft to a child with combined immunodeficiency. The conserved cysteine and the conserved F or W are not part of the CDR3 here. Each record gives: J gene, V gene, CDR3 protein.

>TRBJ1-5|TRBV20-1
SAETGQIQPQH
>TRBJ2-7|TRBV5-1
ASSLAVGYEQY
>TRBJ2-5|TRBV7-3
ASSLTREEAQY
>TRBJ2-4|TRBV5-1
ASRLDTVLAKNIQY
>TRBJ2-7|TRBV15
ATTPTAESSYEQY
>TRBJ1-1|TRBV4-3
ASSLYIEGTEAF
>TRBJ2-7|TRBV10-3
AISERGTPDYEQY
>TRBJ1-1|TRBV6-5
ASSYSRDRGTEAF
>TRBJ2-3|TRBV19
ASTGQQGAGDTQY
>TRBJ2-1|TRBV6-5
ASSPSEVPISQF
>TRBJ2-2|TRBV29-1
SVGLQNTGELF
>TRBJ2-7|TRBV20-1
SASSDTTPPGEQY